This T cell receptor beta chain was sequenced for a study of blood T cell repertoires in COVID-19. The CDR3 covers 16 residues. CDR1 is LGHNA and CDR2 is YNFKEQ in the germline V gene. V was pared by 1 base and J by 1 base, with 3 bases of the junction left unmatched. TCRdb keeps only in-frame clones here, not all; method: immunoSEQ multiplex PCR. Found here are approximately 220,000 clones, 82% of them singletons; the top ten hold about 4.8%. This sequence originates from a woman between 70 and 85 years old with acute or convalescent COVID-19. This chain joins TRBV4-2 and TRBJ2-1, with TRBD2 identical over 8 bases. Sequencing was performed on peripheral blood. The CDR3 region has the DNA TGTGCCAGCAGCCAAGCACTAGCGGATTCCTACAATGAGCAGTTCTTC. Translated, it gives CASSQALADSYNEQFF.